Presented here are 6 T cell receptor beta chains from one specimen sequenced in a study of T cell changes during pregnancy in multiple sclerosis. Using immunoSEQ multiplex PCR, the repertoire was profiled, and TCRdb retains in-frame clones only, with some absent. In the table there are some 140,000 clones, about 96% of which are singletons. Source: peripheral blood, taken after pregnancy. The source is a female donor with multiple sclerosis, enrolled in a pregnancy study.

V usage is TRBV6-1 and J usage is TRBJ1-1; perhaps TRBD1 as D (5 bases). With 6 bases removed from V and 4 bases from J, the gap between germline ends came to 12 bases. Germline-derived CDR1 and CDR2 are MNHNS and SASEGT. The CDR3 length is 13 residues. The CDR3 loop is CASRETGVTEAFF. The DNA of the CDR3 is TGTGCCAGCAGGGAGACGGGGGTCACTGAAGCTTTCTTT.

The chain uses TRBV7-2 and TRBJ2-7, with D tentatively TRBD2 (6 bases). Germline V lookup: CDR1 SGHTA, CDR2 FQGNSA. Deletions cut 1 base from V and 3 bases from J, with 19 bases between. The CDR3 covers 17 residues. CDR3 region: CASSLGLGGRDDYEQYF. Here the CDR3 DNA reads TGTGCCAGCAGCTTAGGATTGGGGGGACGGGACGACTACGAGCAGTACTTC.

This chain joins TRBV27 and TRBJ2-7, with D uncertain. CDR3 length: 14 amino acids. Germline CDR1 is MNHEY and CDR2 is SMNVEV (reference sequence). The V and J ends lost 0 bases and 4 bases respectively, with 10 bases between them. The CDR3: CASSLSLTWYEQYF. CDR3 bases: TGTGCCAGCAGTTTATCGTTGACTTGGTACGAGCAGTACTTC.

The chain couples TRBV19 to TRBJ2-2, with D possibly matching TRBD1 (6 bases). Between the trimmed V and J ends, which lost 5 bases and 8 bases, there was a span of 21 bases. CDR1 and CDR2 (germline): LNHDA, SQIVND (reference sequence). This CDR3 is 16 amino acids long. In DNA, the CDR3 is TGTGCCAGTAGTGCCAGACAGGTAGAGGTGGAAGGGGAGCTGTTTTTT. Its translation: CASSARQVEVEGELFF.

The chain's CDR3 is CASSHDRTSGQTNEQFF. The CDR3 DNA follows: TGTGCCAGCAGCCACGACCGGACTAGCGGTCAGACGAATGAGCAGTTCTTC. The chain is built from TRBV9 and TRBJ2-1; 10 nucleotides align to TRBD2. The V gene end was trimmed by 4 bases and the J gene end by 7 bases; junction bases not matched to a gene: 14. CDR3 size: 17 residues. In germline, CDR1 is SGDLS, CDR2 YYNGEE.

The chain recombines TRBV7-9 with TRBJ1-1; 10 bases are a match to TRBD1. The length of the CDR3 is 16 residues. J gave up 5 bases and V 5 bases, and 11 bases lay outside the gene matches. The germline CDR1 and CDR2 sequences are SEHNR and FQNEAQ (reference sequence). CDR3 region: CASSTWTGGIRTEAFF. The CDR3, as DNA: TGTGCCAGCAGCACCTGGACAGGGGGAATTCGAACTGAAGCTTTCTTT.